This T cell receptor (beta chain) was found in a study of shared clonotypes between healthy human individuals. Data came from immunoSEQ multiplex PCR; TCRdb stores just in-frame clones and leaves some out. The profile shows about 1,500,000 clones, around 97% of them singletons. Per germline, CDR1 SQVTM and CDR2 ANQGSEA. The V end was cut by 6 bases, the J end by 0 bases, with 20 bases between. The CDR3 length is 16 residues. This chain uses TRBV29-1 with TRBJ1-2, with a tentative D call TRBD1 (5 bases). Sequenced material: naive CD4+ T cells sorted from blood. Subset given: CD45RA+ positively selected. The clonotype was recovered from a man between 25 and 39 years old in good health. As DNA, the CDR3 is TGCAGCGTGGGACGGGTAGGCGACGTCGCTAACTATGGCTACACCTTC. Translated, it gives CSVGRVGDVANYGYTF. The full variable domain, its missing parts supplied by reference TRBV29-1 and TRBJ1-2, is SAVISQKPSRDICQRGTSLTIQCQVDSQVTMMFWYRQQPGQSLTLIATANQGSEATYESGFVIDKFPISRPNLTFSTLTVSNMSPEDSSIYLCSVGRVGDVANYGYTFGSGTRLTVV.